The clone carrying this TCR beta chain was counted ten times or more. A single record per CDR3 protein comes from TCRdb applying MiXCR to the 5' RACE reads. Of roughly 29,000 distinct CDR3 sequences in the sample, approximately 2.9% were seen once. These data originate in a study of early T cells in non-severe SARS-CoV-2 infection. This CDR3 has 14 residues. V lost 6 bases, J lost 1 base, and 13 bases lay in between. The germline CDR1 and CDR2 sequences are SGHDT and YYEEEE. This chain connects TRBV5-6 to TRBJ1-1, with no clear D. The receptor was isolated from an adult who was a healthcare worker with PCR-confirmed SARS-CoV-2 infection or an uninfected control (not recorded which). Sequenced sample: whole blood. The CDR3 coding sequence is TGTGCCAGCACCACCCCGCCCGGGAACACTGAAGCTTTCTTT. Encoded protein: CASTTPPGNTEAFF.